Described below is a single TCR beta chain sequence and its context. Its recognized antigen is unknown. The input lacks base qualities; no much larger clone sits a single base away. This entry is derived from a study of blood T cell repertoires in COVID-19 (dated by TCRdb to 2018 to 2020). Study-wide context: The collaborator samples originated in the United States, Italy and Spain and spanned the acute and convalescent phases of COVID-19. The prospective study material was composed of cDNA or gDNA derived from T cells, B-cell-depleted T cells, or PBMCs. The dataset comprised deeply sampled blood TCRbeta repertoires from subjects exposed to, actively infected with, or recovered from COVID-19. The repertoires were released in a freely available public database meant as a resource for research on the immune response to SARS-CoV-2. The samples were drawn from two sources: the first 160 participants of the ongoing ImmuneRACE study, and 1,000 to 1,500 subjects contributed by 6 global collaborators. A de-identified subject ID, COVID-19 status, age in years and sex were almost always included in the sample metadata. HLA class I and class II types, where available, came from metadata supplied by the sample provider rather than from assay-based typing.

General conclusions and limits of the study: The quantity of clinical and demographic metadata differed by source and by participant and was supplied without curation.

The V and J ends are trimmed by 5 bases and 8 bases, leaving 13 bases between them. Taken from cysteine to phenylalanine, the CDR3 has 14 residues. Only CDR3 DNA remains: 42 bases, in frame from the first base. CDR1 and CDR2 were assigned from the germline V gene as MNHEY and SVGAGI. A second Seattle source provided samples from volunteer blood donors who had recovered from COVID-19. Each collaborating institution followed its own protocols to collect whole blood in K2EDTA tubes. For TCRbeta analysis, collaborators shipped samples as frozen whole blood, isolated PBMCs, or DNA extracted from either of those sample types. The immunoSEQ Assay, a bias-controlled multiplex PCR, was used to amplify TCRbeta CDR3 regions from genomic DNA. On the authors' methods: The number of nucleated cells in each sample was estimated from the amplification of reference gene primers within the assay. Sequence reads were collapsed and filtered to measure the absolute abundance of every unique TCRbeta CDR3 rearrangement. For each sample, productive Simpson clonality was calculated as the square root of Simpson's diversity index over productive rearrangements. As stored in TCRdb, this immuneACCESS dataset retains in-frame rearrangements with V and J assigned. A fraction of the clones does not appear; measured against another copy, unresolved V genes explain less than half of the discrepancy, and the remainder lacks a known reason. That table is the source of V, J and clone size, and D and trimming were worked out from the DNA. This sample comprises about 130,000 clones, about 72% of them detected only once. Approximately 10% of the sample is taken by the ten largest.

The sequence was obtained from a man in his fifties or sixties who had recovered from COVID-19. Source material: peripheral blood. The V and J genes are TRBV6-5 and TRBJ1-6, with a tentative D gene TRBD1 over 6 matching bases. The DNA sequence is as follows: TGTGCCAGCAGTCAGATTTCAGGGGATTCACCCCTCCACTTT. Its translation reads: CASSQISGDSPLHF.